This T cell receptor (beta chain) was sequenced for a study of beta chain features in type 1 diabetes. Across the whole study: There was similarity between patients and healthy donors in age, gender and cell yields.

One heparinised draw of blood, averaging around 100 mL, came from each donor. Turning to this clone: No antigen is known for it.

CDR1 ENHRY and CDR2 SYGVKD come from the germline V gene. This CDR3 spans 14 amino acids. V lost 4 bases, J lost 0 bases, and 7 bases lay in between. Isolated RNA was reverse transcribed in full, so expressed TCRB transcripts were sequenced. Sequencing was performed with immunoSEQ multiplex PCR; in TCRdb, only in-frame clones are kept and a portion is missing. Of about 740,000 clones listed, around 15% were seen once; the top ten hold 0.022%. General observations from the study: TCRB CDR3 length was moderately but significantly reduced in all four CD4+ subsets of Type 1 diabetes patients.

The sequence was obtained from a man between 18 and 35 years old with type 1 diabetes. This chain links TRBV10-3 with TRBJ2-1; D is ambiguous. The specimen sequenced was naive CD4+ T cells from blood. The CDR3 protein is CAISVASSYNEQFF. The CDR3 DNA sequence: TGTGCCATCAGTGTGGCCAGCTCCTACAATGAGCAGTTCTTC.